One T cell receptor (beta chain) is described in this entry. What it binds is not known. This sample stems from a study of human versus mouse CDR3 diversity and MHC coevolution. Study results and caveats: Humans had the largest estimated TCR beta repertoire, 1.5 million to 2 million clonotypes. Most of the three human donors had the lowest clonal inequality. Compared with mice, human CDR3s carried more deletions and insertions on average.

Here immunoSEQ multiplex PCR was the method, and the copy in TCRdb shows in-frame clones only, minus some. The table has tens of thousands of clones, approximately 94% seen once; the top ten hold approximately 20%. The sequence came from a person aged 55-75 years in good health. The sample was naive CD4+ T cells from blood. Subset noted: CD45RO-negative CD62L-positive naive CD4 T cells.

CDR3 in DNA: TGTGCCAGCAGCCCAGGGACAGCCTACAATGAGCAGTTCTTC. Encoded protein: CASSPGTAYNEQFF. The V gene is TRBV5-6, the J gene TRBJ2-1; 7 bases are shared with TRBD1. Germline CDR1 SGHDT, CDR2 YYEEEE. V lost 4 bases, J lost 2 bases, and 3 bases stayed unmatched. This CDR3 comprises 14 residues.